The clone carrying this TCR beta chain was recorded many times. Its matching antigen is unknown. In making TCR cDNA, 5'RACE template switching added a universal primer site and UMIs to it. TCRdb used MiXCR to reprocess the 5' RACE reads, holding one entry per CDR3 protein. This table holds approximately 240,000 distinct CDR3 sequences, around 3.5% found once. This sample was included in a study of T cells after yellow fever vaccination. Findings and limits, study-wide: Of the clonotypes, a small share occurred in both CD4 and CD8 compartments. Post-booster samples contained most primary-vaccination clones (more than 95% CD4, around 89% CD8). Though it reached lower strength, the secondary response hit its peak faster, day 5 versus 15.

Trimming at V came to 1 base and at J to 7 bases, leaving 6 bases not matched to a gene. The CDR3 length is 15 residues. In germline, CDR1 is SGHTA, CDR2 FQGNSA. Sequencing was performed on PBMCs, taken 15 days after the yellow fever booster vaccination. The chain has TRBV7-2 and TRBJ2-2; 7 nucleotides align to TRBD2. The TCR originated in a man aged 18 to 30 who received the YFV17D yellow fever vaccine. CDR3 in DNA: TGTGCCAGCAGCTTAGGCAGACTAGCCGGCGGGGAGCTGTTTTTT. This sequence encodes CASSLGRLAGGELFF. The variable domain in full, with the rest retrieved from reference TRBV7-2 and TRBJ2-2, is GAGVSQSPSNKVTEKGKDVELRCDPISGHTALYWYRQSLGQGLEFLIYFQGNSAPDKSGLPSDRFSAERTGGSVSTLTIQRTQQEDSAVYLCASSLGRLAGGELFFGEGSRLTVL.